These 28 T cell receptor beta chains were sequenced from one sample in a study of shared clonotypes between healthy human individuals. Generated by immunoSEQ multiplex PCR, the TCRdb table keeps only in-frame clones and is missing some. The profile shows 2 million to 2.5 million clones, approximately 90% of them singletons. Sample: naive CD4+ T cells from PBMCs. The subset is: CD45RA+ positively selected. Source of these receptors: a man aged 18-30 years in good health. Some clones in this sample may be carry-over from other donors' samples.

The chain carries TRBV30 and TRBJ2-7, with 9 bases aligning to TRBD2. The CDR3 spans 14 residues. Unmatched junction bases numbered 7, after V lost 4 bases and J lost 3 bases. CDR1 is GTSNPN, CDR2 SVGIG, per germline (reference sequence). This CDR3 is CAWTSGLAHYEQYF. CDR3 nucleotides: TGTGCCTGGACGTCGGGACTAGCTCACTACGAGCAGTACTTC. Looking up the rest from reference TRBV30 and TRBJ2-7 gives the full variable domain: SQTIHQWPATLVQPVGSPLSLECTVEGTSNPNLYWYRQAAGRGLQLLFYSVGIGQISSEVPQNLSASRPQDRQFILSSKKLLLSDSGFYLCAWTSGLAHYEQYFGPGTRLTVT.

The rearrangement uses TRBV29-1 and TRBJ2-1; maybe TRBD2 (7 bases). The CDR3 sequence is 17 residues long. Germline V gives CDR1 SQVTM, CDR2 ANQGSEA. Trimming stripped 4 bases from V and 6 bases from J, with 25 bases between. The CDR3 region is CSVVGGRAGSIPNEQFF. DNA of the CDR3: TGCAGCGTTGTAGGGGGGAGGGCCGGGTCAATCCCCAATGAGCAGTTCTTC.

The V gene is TRBV10-3, the J gene TRBJ2-1; 8 bases fit TRBD2. The CDR3 extends over 16 amino acids. Germline CDR1 is ENHRY and CDR2 is SYGVKD. The trim removed 3 bases at V and 7 bases at J, leaving 11 bases unmatched. The CDR3 nucleotides read TGTGCCATCAGTGACCAGCTTATTCGGGGGGGGAATGAGCAGTTCTTC. Translated, it gives CAISDQLIRGGNEQFF.

The count of this clone is one. Distinct nucleotide sequences in the sample also encode this CDR3. The V gene is TRBV11-3, the J gene TRBJ2-2; no clear D gene. There are 13 residues in the CDR3. V was shortened by 0 bases and J by 4 bases, with 3 bases between the two germline ends. Germline CDR1 and CDR2: SGHNT and YENEEA. The CDR3 nucleotides read TGTGCCAGCAGCTTAGATAGCACCGGGGAGCTGTTTTTT. Translated: CASSLDSTGELFF. Combining the CDR3 with reference TRBV11-3 and TRBJ2-2 gives the whole variable domain EAGVVQSPRYKIIEKKQPVAFWCNPISGHNTLYWYLQNLGQGPELLIRYENEEAVDDSQLPKDRFSAERLKGVDSTLKIQPAELGDSAVYLCASSLDSTGELFFGEGSRLTVL.

The chain combines TRBV27 with TRBJ1-1, with D possibly being TRBD1 (5 bases). Trimming took off 3 bases at V and 1 base at J, with 6 bases between the two ends. CDR1 MNHEY and CDR2 SMNVEV come from the germline V gene (reference sequence). This CDR3 has 13 amino acids. CDR3 nucleotide sequence: TGTGCCAGCAGTTTCGGGGGGAACACTGAAGCTTTCTTT. Protein sequence: CASSFGGNTEAFF.

The chain employs TRBV19 and TRBJ1-5; 8 nucleotides agree with TRBD1. Germline V lookup: CDR1 LNHDA, CDR2 SQIVND (reference sequence). There are 15 residues in the CDR3. Losses at the gene ends were 5 bases for V and 9 bases for J; bases not matched to a gene: 12. The CDR3 DNA reads as TGTGCCAGTAGTGTTGACAGGGGCCCCCCCTGGCCCCAGCATTTT. It yields the protein CASSVDRGPPWPQHF.

The CDR3 DNA follows: TGTGCCAGCAGTTATTCCGACAGGGCTGGGGCCAACGTCCTGACTTTC. This gives the protein CASSYSDRAGANVLTF. The chain couples TRBV6-5 to TRBJ2-6; 7 positions agree with TRBD1. CDR1 is MNHEY, CDR2 SVGAGI, per germline. This CDR3 has 16 residues. After removal of 3 bases from V and 2 bases from J, the junction contained 4 bases not matched to a gene.

The chain employs TRBV30 and TRBJ1-5; D is unclear. V was clipped by 4 bases and J by 4 bases, with 11 bases between them. Germline lookup yields CDR1 GTSNPN and CDR2 SVGIG (reference sequence). This CDR3 has 13 amino acids. This chain's CDR3 is CAWNIKGNQPQHF. The DNA of the CDR3 is TGTGCCTGGAATATAAAGGGAAATCAGCCCCAGCATTTT.

The chain combines TRBV9 with TRBJ1-2; the D gene is possibly TRBD1 (5 bases). Trimming shortened V by 6 bases and J by 4 bases, and 10 bases separated the two germline ends. The CDR3 spans 12 residues. CDR1 is SGDLS, CDR2 YYNGEE, per germline. The CDR3 nucleotides read TGTGCCAGCATCAACGACAGCTATGGCTACACCTTC. Protein product: CASINDSYGYTF.

This clone was counted between two and nine times. CDR3 nucleotide sequence: TGTGCCAGCAGTTTAAACCCGGGAAACTCGTATGGCTACACCTTC. Translated, it gives CASSLNPGNSYGYTF. This rearrangement joins TRBV28 to TRBJ1-2; D unresolved. Per germline, CDR1 MDHEN and CDR2 SYDVKM. The CDR3 extends over 15 amino acids. V lost 2 bases and J 5 bases, leaving 15 bases between the germline ends.

V usage is TRBV5-5 and J usage is TRBJ2-3; D not certain. The V end was cut by 2 bases, the J end by 6 bases, with 13 bases between. Germline loops: CDR1 SGHKS, CDR2 YYEKEE (reference sequence). This CDR3 is 14 amino acids long. The CDR3 DNA reads TGTGCCAGCAGCTTAAGTTCGGAGCGCGATACGCAGTATTTT. Translating it yields CASSLSSERDTQYF.

The genes are TRBV4-2 and TRBJ1-2; a possible D gene is TRBD1 (6 bases). The germline CDR1 and CDR2 sequences are LGHNA and YNFKEQ. The CDR3 length is 15 residues. V was cut by 4 bases and J by 4 bases, with 16 bases left in between. CDR3 loop: CASSPEGVGGYGYTF. In DNA, the CDR3 is TGTGCCAGCAGCCCCGAGGGGGTTGGCGGCTATGGCTACACCTTC.

J is TRBJ2-1 and V is TRBV6-4, with 9 bases that match TRBD2. Germline V gene lookup returns CDR1 MRHNA and CDR2 SNTAGT. The trim removed 1 base at V and 4 bases at J, leaving 5 bases unmatched. The CDR3 covers 16 residues. In nucleotides, the CDR3 is TGTGCCAGCAGTGACTTGGGACTAGCCGGATACAATGAGCAGTTCTTC. This translates into CASSDLGLAGYNEQFF.

The chain has TRBV5-1 and TRBJ1-3; D remains unclear. The ends were cut back, 2 bases at V and 2 bases at J, with 8 bases in the middle. The CDR3 loop spans 14 amino acids. In germline, CDR1 is SGHRS, CDR2 YFSETQ. The CDR3 nucleotides are TGCGCCAGCAGCTTCGGGAACGCTGGAAACACCATATATTTT. Translating it yields CASSFGNAGNTIYF.

This chain uses TRBV6-1 with TRBJ1-5, with 8 bases aligning to TRBD1. J lost 4 bases, V lost 4 bases, and 9 bases had no gene match. The CDR3 has 16 amino acids. Germline lookup yields CDR1 MNHNS and CDR2 SASEGT. This chain's CDR3 is CASSVSRTGSNQPQHF. The CDR3 DNA reads as TGTGCCAGCAGTGTTAGCCGGACAGGGTCGAATCAGCCCCAGCATTTT.

The chain has TRBV9 and TRBJ1-1; tentative D call: TRBD1 (5 bases). Trimming removed 0 bases at V and 0 bases at J, with 9 bases between. The CDR3 runs to 15 residues. Germline V gene sequence: CDR1 SGDLS, CDR2 YYNGEE. The chain's CDR3 is CASSVVGTMNTEAFF. CDR3 bases: TGTGCCAGCAGCGTAGTTGGGACTATGAACACTGAAGCTTTCTTT.

The CDR3, as DNA: TGCGCCAGCAGCTTGGAGGGACGGCTGATGAACACTGAAGCTTTCTTT. Translation: CASSLEGRLMNTEAFF. The J gene is TRBJ1-1, the V gene TRBV5-1; the D gene is possibly TRBD1 (5 bases). The CDR3 runs to 16 residues. Germline V CDR1 and CDR2: SGHRS, YFSETQ. V shed 0 bases and J shed 0 bases, with 12 bases lying between them.

The chain links TRBV27 to TRBJ1-5; 12 bases agree with TRBD1. CDR1 is MNHEY and CDR2 is SMNVEV in the germline V gene (reference sequence). V shed 7 bases and J 6 bases; nucleotides not matched to a gene: 7. This CDR3 is 15 amino acids long. CDR3 sequence reads: CASNPGQGAVQPQHF. The CDR3 bases are TGTGCCAGCAACCCGGGACAGGGGGCTGTTCAGCCCCAGCATTTT.

J is TRBJ2-1 and V is TRBV4-2; tentative D call: TRBD2 (6 bases). This CDR3 is built from 16 residues. Germline V gene sequence: CDR1 LGHNA, CDR2 YNFKEQ. Between the trimmed V and J ends, which lost 0 bases and 6 bases, there was a span of 15 bases. CDR3 in DNA: TGTGCCAGCAGCCAAGAATTGACGGGAGTGCGCAATGAGCAGTTCTTC. This codes for CASSQELTGVRNEQFF.

This chain connects TRBV6-5 to TRBJ2-5; 8 bases align to TRBD1. Germline V lookup: CDR1 MNHEY, CDR2 SVGAGI. This CDR3 region has 14 residues. J lost 2 bases, V lost 5 bases, and 4 bases had no gene match. The CDR3 coding sequence is TGTGCCAGCAGTGACAGGGGTCCACAAGAGACCCAGTACTTC. It specifies CASSDRGPQETQYF.

This sequence joins TRBV6-5 and TRBJ1-2, with D unclear. Germline assignment: CDR1 MNHEY and CDR2 SVGAGI. The CDR3 is made up of 15 amino acids. The V end lost 3 bases, the J end lost 2 bases, and 13 bases lay between the germline ends. The CDR3 bases are TGTGCCAGCAGTTATCTCGGCAGTAGAAACTATGGCTACACCTTC. Translation: CASSYLGSRNYGYTF.

V and J are TRBV7-2 and TRBJ1-5; D remains ambiguous. Germline lookup yields CDR1 SGHTA and CDR2 FQGNSA. The germline V and J ends were trimmed by 0 bases and 1 base, with 7 bases remaining between them. CDR3 length: 15 residues. The CDR3 reads CASSLAVGSNQPQHF. CDR3 in DNA: TGTGCCAGCAGCTTAGCGGTTGGAAGCAATCAGCCCCAGCATTTT.

This clone came up once. The chain employs TRBV7-4 and TRBJ2-6; D call uncertain. Germline V CDR1 and CDR2: SGHVT, SQSDAQ. This CDR3 contains 13 residues. The V and J ends lost 10 bases and 0 bases respectively, with 7 bases between them. The DNA for the CDR3 is TGTGCCACTCCCGTCTCTGGGGCCAACGTCCTGACTTTC. Translated, it gives CATPVSGANVLTF.

The chain couples TRBV28 to TRBJ1-5, with a possible D match to TRBD1 (6 bases). From germline, CDR1 is MDHEN and CDR2 SYDVKM. This CDR3 spans 15 amino acids. The V and J ends lost 0 bases and 2 bases respectively, with 8 bases between them. The DNA for the CDR3 is TGTGCCAGCAGTTTATGGGGGGCAGGCAATCAGCCCCAGCATTTT. As protein: CASSLWGAGNQPQHF.

J is TRBJ2-3 and V is TRBV6-5; D tentatively reads TRBD1 or TRBD2 (6 bases each). The CDR3 spans 15 residues. Trimming pared 4 bases from V and 2 bases from J, leaving 13 bases between. The V gene's germline CDR1 is MNHEY and CDR2 SVGAGI. CDR3 sequence: CASSSRGPYTDTQYF. The CDR3, as DNA: TGTGCCAGCAGTTCCCGGGGGCCCTACACAGATACGCAGTATTTT.

The sample holds a few counts of this clone. Other DNA sequences of this sample code for an identical CDR3. The V and J genes are TRBV28 and TRBJ1-5; unclear D gene. This CDR3 has 11 residues. V was pared by 3 bases and J by 6 bases, with 3 bases between. The germline gives CDR1 MDHEN, CDR2 SYDVKM. The DNA for the CDR3 is TGTGCCAGCAGTTTTAGTCAGCCCCAGCATTTT. Translation gives CASSFSQPQHF. The full variable domain, its missing parts supplied by reference TRBV28 and TRBJ1-5, is DVKVTQSSRYLVKRTGEKVFLECVQDMDHENMFWYRQDPGLGLRLIYFSYDVKMKEKGDIPEGYSVSREKKERFSLILESASTNQTSMYLCASSFSQPQHFGDGTRLSIL.

The rearrangement uses TRBV19 and TRBJ1-2; possibly TRBD1 for D (5 bases). Per the germline V gene, CDR1 is LNHDA and CDR2 is SQIVND (reference sequence). The CDR3 runs to 16 residues. V lost 3 bases, J lost 4 bases, and 18 bases lay in between. The CDR3 bases are TGTGCCAGTAGTATCTTCGGAACAGGCGATGCCTATGGCTACACCTTC. The encoded protein is CASSIFGTGDAYGYTF. The variable domain in full, with the rest retrieved from reference TRBV19 and TRBJ1-2, is DGGITQSPKYLFRKEGQNVTLSCEQNLNHDAMYWYRQDPGQGLRLIYYSQIVNDFQKGDIAEGYSVSREKKESFPLTVTSAQKNPTAFYLCASSIFGTGDAYGYTFGSGTRLTVV.

The V call is TRBV5-5, the J call TRBJ2-6, with D unresolved. The germline V gene has CDR1 SGHKS and CDR2 YYEKEE (reference sequence). The CDR3 is 15 amino acids. Trimming cost V 4 bases and J 1 base, with 9 bases left between them. CDR3: CASSHVGSGANVLTF. Here the CDR3 DNA reads TGTGCCAGCAGCCACGTGGGGTCTGGGGCCAACGTCCTGACTTTC.